This TCR beta chain was observed in a study of blood T cell repertoires in COVID-19. CDR1 and CDR2 (germline): MNHEY, SVGAGI. Trimming stripped 7 bases from V and 2 bases from J, with 18 bases between. CDR3 length: 15 residues. Sequencing used immunoSEQ multiplex PCR; TCRdb keeps in-frame clones, though not all of them. The sample yields roughly 86,000 clones, approximately 78% seen once. The sequencing sample was made of peripheral blood. The sequence was obtained from a human donor in a cohort sampled during active COVID-19. V and J are TRBV6-5 and TRBJ2-7; no clear D. The DNA of the CDR3 is TGTGCCAGCACCCGAGACATTCTGGGCCCCTACGAGCAGTACTTC. It specifies CASTRDILGPYEQYF.